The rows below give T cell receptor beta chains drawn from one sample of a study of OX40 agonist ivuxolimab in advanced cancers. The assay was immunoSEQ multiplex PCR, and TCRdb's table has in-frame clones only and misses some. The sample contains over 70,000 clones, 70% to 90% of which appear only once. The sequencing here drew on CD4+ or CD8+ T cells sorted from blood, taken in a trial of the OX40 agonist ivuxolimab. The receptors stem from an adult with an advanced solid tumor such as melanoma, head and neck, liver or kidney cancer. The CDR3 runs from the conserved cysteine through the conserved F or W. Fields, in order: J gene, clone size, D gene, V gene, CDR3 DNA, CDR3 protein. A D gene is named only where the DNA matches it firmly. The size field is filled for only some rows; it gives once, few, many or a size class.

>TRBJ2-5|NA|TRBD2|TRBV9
TGTGCCAGCAGCGTTGGTAGTGGGACTAGCGGGAGACAAGAGACCCAGTACTTC
CASSVGSGTSGRQETQYF
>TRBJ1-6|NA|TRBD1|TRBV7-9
TGTGCCAGCAGCTTTAGGACAGGCCACCTTAATAATTCACCCCTCCACTTT
CASSFRTGHLNNSPLHF
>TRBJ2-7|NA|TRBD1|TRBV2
TGTGCCAGCAGTGGGCCGACAGGGGTCGAGCAGTACTTC
CASSGPTGVEQYF
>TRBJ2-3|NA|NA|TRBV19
TGTGCCAGTAGTATCGGGGCGGGCCCCACAGATACGCAGTATTTT
CASSIGAGPTDTQYF
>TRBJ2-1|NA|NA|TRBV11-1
TGTGCCAGCAGGGGCCGGAGGGCCGGCTCCTACAATGAGCAGTTCTTC
CASRGRRAGSYNEQFF
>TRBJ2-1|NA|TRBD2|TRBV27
TGTGCCAGCAGCCACCCTAGCGGACCTTCCTACAATGAGCAGTTCTTC
CASSHPSGPSYNEQFF
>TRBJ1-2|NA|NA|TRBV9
TGTGCCAGCAGCGTAGTGGTCGGGGGCTTCTATGGCTACACCTTC
CASSVVVGGFYGYTF
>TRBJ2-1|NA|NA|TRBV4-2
TGTGCCAGCAGCCAAGATGATCCGAAGGGAGTCGGTTTGGATGAGCAGTTCTTC
CASSQDDPKGVGLDEQFF
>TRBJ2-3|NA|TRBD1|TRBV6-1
TGTGCCAGCAGTGAAGTCGGGACAGGGTTTGATACGCAGTATTTT
CASSEVGTGFDTQYF
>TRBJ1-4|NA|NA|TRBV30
TGTGCCTGGAGTAACGAAAAACTGTTTTTT
CAWSNEKLFF
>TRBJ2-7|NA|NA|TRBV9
TGTGCCAGCAGCCCCATGGCTCTCGGCCAGCAGTACTTC
CASSPMALGQQYF
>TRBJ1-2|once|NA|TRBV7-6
TGTGCCAGCAGCTTAGGTCATAACTATGGCTACACCTTC
CASSLGHNYGYTF
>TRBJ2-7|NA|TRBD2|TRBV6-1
TGTGCGATAGCTGGACTAGAGGCACTTTTC
CAIAGLEALF
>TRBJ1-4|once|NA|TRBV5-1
TGCGCCAGCAGCTTGGCCGAAAGGGCGAATGAAAAACTGTTTTTT
CASSLAERANEKLFF
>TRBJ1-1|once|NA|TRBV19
TGTGCCAGTAGTGGTAGCACTGAAGCTTTCTTT
CASSGSTEAFF
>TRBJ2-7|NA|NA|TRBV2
TGTGCCAGCAGTGAATTCCGGAAGACTCAGTACTTC
CASSEFRKTQYF
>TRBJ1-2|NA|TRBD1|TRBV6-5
TGTGCCAGCAGTCCAGGGACAGTCACTAACTATGGCTACACCTTC
CASSPGTVTNYGYTF
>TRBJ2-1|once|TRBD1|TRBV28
TGTGCCAGCGGCACATCCGGGACAGACAATGAGCAGTTCTTC
CASGTSGTDNEQFF
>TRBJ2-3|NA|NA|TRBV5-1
TGCGCCAGCAGCTTGCTGTCTCAGGGCACAGATACGCAGTATTTT
CASSLLSQGTDTQYF
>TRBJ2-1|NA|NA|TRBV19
TGTGCCAGTTCCAGGGTTTCGGCGGGCTACAATGAGCAGTTCTTC
CASSRVSAGYNEQFF
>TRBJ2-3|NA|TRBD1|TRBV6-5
TGTGCCAGCAGGGACAGGGGATCCGGTACGCAGTATTTT
CASRDRGSGTQYF
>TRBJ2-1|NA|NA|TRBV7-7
TGTGCTAGCAGCTTAGATGCCCCTGGGGCAAGGAATGAGCAGTTCTTC
CASSLDAPGARNEQFF
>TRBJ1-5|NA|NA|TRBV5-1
TGCGCCAGCAGCTTGGAGGCCAATCAGCCCCAGCATTTT
CASSLEANQPQHF
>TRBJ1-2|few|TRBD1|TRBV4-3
TGCGCCAGCAGCCAGGGAGCGACAGGGGATAACTATGGCTACACCTTC
CASSQGATGDNYGYTF
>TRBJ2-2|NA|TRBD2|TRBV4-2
TGTGCCAGCAGCGTAGCGGGGGCGAACACCGGGGAGCTGTTTTTT
CASSVAGANTGELFF
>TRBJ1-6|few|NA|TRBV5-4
TGTGCCAGCAGCTCGTACCTAGGGGGCTATAATTCACCCCTCCACTTT
CASSSYLGGYNSPLHF
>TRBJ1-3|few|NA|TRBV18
TGTGCCAGCTCACAAGGGGCGTCTGGAAACACCATATATTTT
CASSQGASGNTIYF
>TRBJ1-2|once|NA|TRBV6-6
TGTGCCAGCAGTCCACCAATGGGCTATGGCTACACCTTC
CASSPPMGYGYTF
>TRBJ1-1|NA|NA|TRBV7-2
TGTGCCAGCAGCCCGGCCAGGGAAAGGACCACTGAAGCTTTCTTT
CASSPARERTTEAFF
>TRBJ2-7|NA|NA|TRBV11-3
TGTGCCAGCAGCTTACACAGAACCTACGAGCAGTACTTC
CASSLHRTYEQYF
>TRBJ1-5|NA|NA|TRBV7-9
TGTGCCAGCAGCCCAGAGGCAGGGGTAGGGAATCAGCCCCAGCATTTT
CASSPEAGVGNQPQHF
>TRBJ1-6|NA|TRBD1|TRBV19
TGTGCCAGTAGTCCCGGGACAGGACGATCACCCCTCCACTTT
CASSPGTGRSPLHF
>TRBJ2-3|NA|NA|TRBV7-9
TGTGCCAGCAGCCCCTTGACTAGCACAGATACGCAGTATTTT
CASSPLTSTDTQYF
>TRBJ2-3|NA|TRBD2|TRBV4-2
TGTGCCAGCAGCCCTCGAGATAGCGGGGGGGCGTCAGATACGCAGTATTTT
CASSPRDSGGASDTQYF
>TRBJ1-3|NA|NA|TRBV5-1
TGCGCCAGCAGCCCACCCCGGGGAAACACCATATATTTT
CASSPPRGNTIYF
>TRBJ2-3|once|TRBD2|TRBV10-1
TGCGCCAGCAGTGACCCAGGGAGGGGCTCAGATACGCAGTATTTT
CASSDPGRGSDTQYF
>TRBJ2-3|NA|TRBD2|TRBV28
TGTGCCAGCAGTTCCTTAGCGGGGGGTACAGATACGCAGTATTTT
CASSSLAGGTDTQYF
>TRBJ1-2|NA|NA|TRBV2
TGTGCCAGTCGAGGGACATCCACCGGATTCTATGGCTACACCTTC
CASRGTSTGFYGYTF
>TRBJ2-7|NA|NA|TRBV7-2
TGTGCCAGCAGCTTCTCCTACGAGCAGTACTTC
CASSFSYEQYF
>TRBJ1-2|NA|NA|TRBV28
TGTGCCAGCACTGAGCAGCTTAAAGGCTACACCTTC
CASTEQLKGYTF
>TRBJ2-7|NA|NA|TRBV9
TGTGCCAGCAGCCCCCCGGACGCGAGCTCCTACGAGCAGTACTTC
CASSPPDASSYEQYF
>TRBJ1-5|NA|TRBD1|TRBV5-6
TGTGCCAGCAGCCTGCGGACAGGGCGGCAGCCCCAGCATTTT
CASSLRTGRQPQHF
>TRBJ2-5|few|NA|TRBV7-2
TGTGCCAGCAGCCGTGCGCATACTAGTCCCCAGTACTTC
CASSRAHTSPQYF
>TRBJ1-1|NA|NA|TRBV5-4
TGTGCCAGCAGCTTGGATGGGGGGGCGGCTGAAGCTTTCTTT
CASSLDGGAAEAFF
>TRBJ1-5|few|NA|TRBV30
TGTGCCTGGAGTGACACCCGGTCCCAGCATTTT
CAWSDTRSQHF
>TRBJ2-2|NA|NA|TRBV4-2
TGTGCCAGCAGCCAAGTAACCTGGAACACCGGGGAGCTGTTTTTT
CASSQVTWNTGELFF
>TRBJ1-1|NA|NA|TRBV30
TGTGCCTGGAGAAGAAGGTGGCCTGAAGCTTTCTTT
CAWRRRWPEAFF
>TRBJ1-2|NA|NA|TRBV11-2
TGTGCCAGCAGCTCCTGGGGTTTCGAGGGGGATGGCTACACCTTC
CASSSWGFEGDGYTF
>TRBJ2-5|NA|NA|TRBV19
TGTGCCAGTAGTCCCCCAGGAGGTTGGGAGACCCAGTACTTC
CASSPPGGWETQYF
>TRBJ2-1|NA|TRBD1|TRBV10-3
TGTGCCATCATGACAGGGGAAGTGGACAATGAGCAGTTCTTC
CAIMTGEVDNEQFF
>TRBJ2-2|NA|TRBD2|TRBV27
TGTGCCAGCCGTAAAACGGGACTATCGAACACCGGGGAGCTGTTTTTT
CASRKTGLSNTGELFF